Listed here are 13 T cell receptor beta chains from one sample, sequenced in a study of blood T cell repertoires in COVID-19. Profiled with immunoSEQ multiplex PCR; TCRdb holds only in-frame clones, not every one. The sample carries under 200,000 clones, 70% to 90% recorded once. Sequencing was performed on peripheral blood. These receptor sequences come from a man in his sixties who had recovered from COVID-19.

This clone was seen only a few times. Other DNA variants within this sample encode the same CDR3. The gene calls are TRBV3-1 (or the pseudogene TRBV3-2) and TRBJ1-5, with 7 nucleotides matching TRBD1. Losses at the gene ends were 0 bases for V and 5 bases for J; bases not matched to a gene: 4. The CDR3 totals 15 residues. Germline V gene lookup returns CDR1 LGHDT and CDR2 YNNKEL (reference sequence). CDR3 in amino acids: CASSQDSRGDQPQHF. CDR3 in DNA: TGTGCCAGCAGCCAAGATTCCAGGGGGGATCAGCCCCAGCATTTT.

The chain joins TRBV2 to TRBJ2-3; D perhaps matches TRBD2 (5 bases). The CDR3 covers 12 residues. V lost 9 bases to trimming and J lost 2 bases, with 9 bases between them. Germline CDR1 SNHLY, CDR2 FYNNEI. DNA of the CDR3: TGTGCCAGAACGAGGGTCACAGATACGCAGTATTTT. Translated: CARTRVTDTQYF.

This chain uses TRBV4-1 with TRBJ1-2; TRBD1 might be the D (5 bases). Germline V gives CDR1 MGHRA, CDR2 YSYEKL. Trimming shortened V by 0 bases and J by 7 bases, and 15 bases separated the two germline ends. The CDR3 covers 15 residues. CDR3 loop: CASSQETGGVSGYTF. The CDR3, as DNA: TGCGCCAGCAGCCAAGAGACCGGGGGGGTGAGTGGCTACACCTTC.

CDR3: CASSLADRGNTGELFF. The DNA of the CDR3 is TGCGCCAGCAGCTTGGCCGACAGGGGGAACACCGGGGAGCTGTTTTTT. The rearrangement uses TRBV5-1 and TRBJ2-2, with TRBD1 matching 8 bases. CDR1 and CDR2 (germline): SGHRS, YFSETQ. Germline trimming cut 0 bases from V and 1 base from J; bases unmatched to any gene: 2. This CDR3 has 16 amino acids.

V gene TRBV7-2 combines with J gene TRBJ1-2, with D perhaps TRBD1 (6 bases). The CDR3 length is 14 residues. Trimming shortened V by 5 bases and J by 6 bases, and 16 bases separated the two germline ends. The V gene's germline CDR1 is SGHTA and CDR2 FQGNSA. DNA of the CDR3: TGTGCCAGCAGCCGGTTCCAGGGGAGTGATGGCTACACCTTC. Its translation: CASSRFQGSDGYTF.

The chain joins TRBV7-8 to TRBJ1-1; D call uncertain. Germline loops: CDR1 SGHVS, CDR2 FQNEAQ. With 5 bases removed from V and 9 bases from J, the gap between germline ends came to 19 bases. This CDR3 is built from 14 residues. The CDR3 nucleotides read TGTGCCAGCAGCCGAGACGGACTTGAAGTTAAAGCTTTCTTT. Amino acids: CASSRDGLEVKAFF.

The chain employs TRBV5-1 and TRBJ1-2, with 9 bases fitting TRBD1. The CDR3 loop spans 15 amino acids. After removal of 0 bases from V and 8 bases from J, the junction contained 8 bases not matched to a gene. Germline CDR1 reads SGHRS; CDR2 reads YFSETQ. CDR3 bases: TGCGCCAGCAGCTTGGCCTCTACAGGGGGCAAAGGCTACACCTTC. As protein: CASSLASTGGKGYTF.

CDR3 in amino acids: CATSRTAQRGYTF. For the CDR3, the DNA is TGTGCCACCTCGAGGACAGCCCAGAGGGGCTACACCTTC. The chain recombines TRBV15 with TRBJ1-2, with TRBD1 as a possible D gene (6 bases). The CDR3 runs 13 residues. V shed 8 bases and J shed 8 bases, with 18 bases lying between them. CDR1 and CDR2 from the germline V gene are LNHNV and YYDKDF (reference sequence).

CDR3 sequence: CASSLMTDSPLHF. For the CDR3, the DNA is TGTGCCAGCAGTTTGATGACAGATTCACCCCTCCACTTT. This sequence joins TRBV6-5 and TRBJ1-6; D possibly corresponds to TRBD1 (5 bases). V was pared by 4 bases and J by 8 bases, with 9 bases between. Germline CDR1 reads MNHEY; CDR2 reads SVGAGI. This CDR3 is 13 amino acids long.

V is TRBV28 and J is TRBJ2-7; 7 positions agree with TRBD2. Per germline, CDR1 MDHEN and CDR2 SYDVKM. J gave up 1 base and V 5 bases, and 5 bases lay outside the gene matches. CDR3 length: 14 residues. CDR3 in DNA: TGTGCCAGCAGTCTGAGCGGGGCGTCCTACGAGCAGTACTTC. Protein product: CASSLSGASYEQYF.

The rearrangement links TRBV5-1 to TRBJ2-3, with unresolved D. This CDR3 spans 14 amino acids. Germline-derived CDR1 and CDR2 are SGHRS and YFSETQ. Trimming removed 0 bases from V and 6 bases from J, with 11 bases in between. The CDR3 sequence: CASSLGQLQDTQYF. CDR3 nucleotides: TGCGCCAGCAGCTTGGGGCAGTTGCAGGATACGCAGTATTTT.

The J gene is TRBJ2-3, the V gene TRBV6-5; TRBD1 is a possible D gene (6 bases). CDR1 MNHEY and CDR2 SVGAGI come from the germline V gene. Trimming took off 8 bases at V and 2 bases at J, with 11 bases between the two ends. CDR3 length: 13 residues. CDR3 loop: CASLKGVTDTQYF. CDR3 DNA sequence: TGTGCCAGCCTCAAGGGGGTCACAGATACGCAGTATTTT.

The V call is TRBV7-6, the J call TRBJ1-3; 8 nucleotides line up with TRBD1. Germline CDR1 and CDR2: SGHVS and FNYEAQ. V was pared by 5 bases and J by 2 bases, with 11 bases of the junction left unmatched. The CDR3 has 17 amino acids. CDR3 nucleotides: TGTGCCAGCAGCCCTAGGACAGGGAACTTTGCTGGAAACACCATATATTTT. This translates into CASSPRTGNFAGNTIYF.